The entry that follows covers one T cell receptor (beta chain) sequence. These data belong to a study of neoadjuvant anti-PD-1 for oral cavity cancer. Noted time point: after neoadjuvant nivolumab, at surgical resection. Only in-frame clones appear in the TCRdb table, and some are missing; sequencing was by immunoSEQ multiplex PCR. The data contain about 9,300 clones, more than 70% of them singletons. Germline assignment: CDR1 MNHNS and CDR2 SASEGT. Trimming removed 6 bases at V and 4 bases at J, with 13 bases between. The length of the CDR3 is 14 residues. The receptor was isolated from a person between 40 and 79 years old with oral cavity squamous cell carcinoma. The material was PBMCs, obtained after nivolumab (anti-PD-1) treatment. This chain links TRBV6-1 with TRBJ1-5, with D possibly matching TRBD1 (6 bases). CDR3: CASRGGRANQPQHF. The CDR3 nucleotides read TGTGCCAGCAGAGGGGGGAGGGCTAATCAGCCCCAGCATTTT.